The TCR beta chain described here comes from a study of graft-versus-host responses after intestinal transplantation. As for the study in general: Once they had received anti-thymocyte globulin induction, all recipients took tacrolimus and steroids for about 3 years.

Remarks on this clone: Its antigen is still unknown.

Generated by immunoSEQ multiplex PCR, the TCRdb table keeps only in-frame clones and is missing some. The sample lists approximately 54,000 clones, roughly 80% occurring once. The receptor was isolated from a human donor who was the organ donor for an intestinal transplant. This material consisted of unstimulated CD4+ T cells sorted from spleen or lymph node cells, taken before transplant.

The CDR3: CASSSPLGSGEDTDTQYF. The DNA for the CDR3 is TGTGCCAGCAGTTCCCCCTTAGGATCAGGGGAGGACACAGATACGCAGTATTTT. The chain carries TRBV11-1 and TRBJ2-3; D is possibly TRBD1 or TRBD2 (6 bases each). The CDR3 extends over 18 amino acids. Deletions cut 6 bases from V and 2 bases from J, with 24 bases between. Germline CDR1 is SGHAT and CDR2 is FQDESV (reference sequence). The full variable domain, in which reference TRBV11-1 and TRBJ2-3 provide the parts outside the CDR3, is EAEVAQSPRYKITEKSQAVAFWCDPISGHATLYWYRQILGQGPELLVQFQDESVVDDSQLPKDRFSAERLKGVDSTLKIQPAELGDSAMYLCASSSPLGSGEDTDTQYFGPGTRLTVL.